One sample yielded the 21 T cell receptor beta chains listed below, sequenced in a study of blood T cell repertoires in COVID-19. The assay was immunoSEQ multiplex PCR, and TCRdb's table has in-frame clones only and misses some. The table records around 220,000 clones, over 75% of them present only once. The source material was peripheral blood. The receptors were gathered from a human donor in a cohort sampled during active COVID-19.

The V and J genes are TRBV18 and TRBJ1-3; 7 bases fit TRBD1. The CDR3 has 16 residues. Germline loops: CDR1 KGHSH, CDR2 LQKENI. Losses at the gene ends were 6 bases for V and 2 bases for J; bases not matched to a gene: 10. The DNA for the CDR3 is TGTGCCAGCTCCCGGTCAGGGGGGAGTGCTGGAAACACCATATATTTT. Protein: CASSRSGGSAGNTIYF.

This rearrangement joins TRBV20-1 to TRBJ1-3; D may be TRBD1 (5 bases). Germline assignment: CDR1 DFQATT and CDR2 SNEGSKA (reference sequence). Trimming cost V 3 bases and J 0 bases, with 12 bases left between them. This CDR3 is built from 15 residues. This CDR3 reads CSASLQAPSGNTIYF. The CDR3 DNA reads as TGCAGTGCTAGTTTACAGGCGCCCTCTGGAAACACCATATATTTT.

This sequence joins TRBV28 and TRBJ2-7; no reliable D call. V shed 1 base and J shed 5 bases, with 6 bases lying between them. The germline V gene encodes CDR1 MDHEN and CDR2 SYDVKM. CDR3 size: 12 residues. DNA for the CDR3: TGTGCCAGCAGTTTATTTCGTAACGAGCAGTACTTC. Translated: CASSLFRNEQYF.

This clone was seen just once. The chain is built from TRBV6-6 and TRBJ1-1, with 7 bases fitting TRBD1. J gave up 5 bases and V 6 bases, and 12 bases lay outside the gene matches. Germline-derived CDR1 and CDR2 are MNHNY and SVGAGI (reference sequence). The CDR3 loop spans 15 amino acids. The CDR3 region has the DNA TGTGCCAGCAGAGTACAGGGGCTGACGAAAACTGAAGCTTTCTTT. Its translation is CASRVQGLTKTEAFF.

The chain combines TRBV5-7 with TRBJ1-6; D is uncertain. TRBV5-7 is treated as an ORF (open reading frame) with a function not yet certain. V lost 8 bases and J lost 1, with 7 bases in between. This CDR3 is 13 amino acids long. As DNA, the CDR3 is TGTGCCAGTGACAAGTCCTATAATTCACCCCTCCACTTT. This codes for CASDKSYNSPLHF.

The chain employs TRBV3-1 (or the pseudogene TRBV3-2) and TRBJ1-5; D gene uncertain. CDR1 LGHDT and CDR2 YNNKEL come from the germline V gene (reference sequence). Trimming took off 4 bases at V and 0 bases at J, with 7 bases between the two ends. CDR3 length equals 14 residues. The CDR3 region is CASSRRHSNQPQHF. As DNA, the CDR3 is TGTGCCAGCAGCCGTCGACATAGCAATCAGCCCCAGCATTTT.

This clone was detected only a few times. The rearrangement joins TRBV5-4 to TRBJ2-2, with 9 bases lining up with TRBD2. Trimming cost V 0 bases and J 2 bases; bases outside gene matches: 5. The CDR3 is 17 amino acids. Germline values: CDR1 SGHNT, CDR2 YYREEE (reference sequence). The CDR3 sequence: CASSLGGGRGNTGELFF. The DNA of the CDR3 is TGTGCCAGCAGCTTGGGAGGCGGGAGGGGAAACACCGGGGAGCTGTTTTTT.

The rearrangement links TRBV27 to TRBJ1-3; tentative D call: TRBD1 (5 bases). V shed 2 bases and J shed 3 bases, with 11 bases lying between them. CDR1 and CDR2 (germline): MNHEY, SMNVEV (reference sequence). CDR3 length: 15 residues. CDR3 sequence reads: CASSLRGLGGNTIYF. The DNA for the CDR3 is TGTGCCAGCAGTTTAAGGGGACTAGGTGGAAACACCATATATTTT.

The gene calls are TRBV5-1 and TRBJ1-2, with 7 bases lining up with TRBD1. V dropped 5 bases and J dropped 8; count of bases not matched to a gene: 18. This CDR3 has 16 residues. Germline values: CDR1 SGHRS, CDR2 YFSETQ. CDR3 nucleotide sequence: TGCGCCAGCAGTCCCGCATCAGGGACAGTATTTCGAGGCTACACCTTC. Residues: CASSPASGTVFRGYTF.

The CDR3 DNA reads as TGTGCCAGCAGTTTCAGTCCGATCAATCAGCCCCAGCATTTT. It specifies CASSFSPINQPQHF. The chain recombines TRBV28 with TRBJ1-5; D remains unclear. Germline CDR1 reads MDHEN; CDR2 reads SYDVKM. V was clipped by 3 bases and J by 3 bases, with 9 bases between them. This CDR3 region has 14 residues.

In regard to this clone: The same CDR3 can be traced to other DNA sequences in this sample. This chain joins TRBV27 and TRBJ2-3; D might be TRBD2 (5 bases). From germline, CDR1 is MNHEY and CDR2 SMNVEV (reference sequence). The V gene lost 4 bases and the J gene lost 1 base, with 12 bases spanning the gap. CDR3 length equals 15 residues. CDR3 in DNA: TGTGCCAGCAGTTCCTCCGGACTTCGCACAGATACGCAGTATTTT. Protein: CASSSSGLRTDTQYF.

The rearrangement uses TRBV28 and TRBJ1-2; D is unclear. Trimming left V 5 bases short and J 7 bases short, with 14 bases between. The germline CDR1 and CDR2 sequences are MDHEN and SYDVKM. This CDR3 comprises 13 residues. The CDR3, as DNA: TGTGCCAGCAGTCCCCTGTCGTCTCCTGGCTACACCTTC. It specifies CASSPLSSPGYTF.

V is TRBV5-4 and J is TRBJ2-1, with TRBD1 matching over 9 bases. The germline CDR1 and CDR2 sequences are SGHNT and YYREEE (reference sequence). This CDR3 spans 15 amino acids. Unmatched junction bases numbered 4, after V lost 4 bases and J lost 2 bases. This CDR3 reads CASSRQGVTYNEQFF. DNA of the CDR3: TGTGCCAGCAGCCGACAGGGGGTGACCTACAATGAGCAGTTCTTC.

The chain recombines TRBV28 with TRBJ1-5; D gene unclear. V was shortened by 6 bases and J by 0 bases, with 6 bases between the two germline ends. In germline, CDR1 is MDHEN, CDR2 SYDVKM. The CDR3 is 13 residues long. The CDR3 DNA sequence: TGTGCCAGCAGGGTAGTTAGCAATCAGCCCCAGCATTTT. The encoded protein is CASRVVSNQPQHF.

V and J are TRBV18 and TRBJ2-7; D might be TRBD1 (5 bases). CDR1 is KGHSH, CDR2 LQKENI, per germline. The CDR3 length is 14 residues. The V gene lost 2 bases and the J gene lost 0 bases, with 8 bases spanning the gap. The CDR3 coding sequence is TGTGCCAGCTCACCAGACAGAAGCTCCTACGAGCAGTACTTC. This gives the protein CASSPDRSSYEQYF.

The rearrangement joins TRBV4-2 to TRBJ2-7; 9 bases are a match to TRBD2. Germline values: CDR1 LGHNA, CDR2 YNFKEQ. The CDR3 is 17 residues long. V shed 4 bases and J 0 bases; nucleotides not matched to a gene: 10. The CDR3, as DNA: TGTGCCAGCAGCCGCAGGGAAACTAGCGGGTCCTCCTACGAGCAGTACTTC. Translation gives CASSRRETSGSSYEQYF.

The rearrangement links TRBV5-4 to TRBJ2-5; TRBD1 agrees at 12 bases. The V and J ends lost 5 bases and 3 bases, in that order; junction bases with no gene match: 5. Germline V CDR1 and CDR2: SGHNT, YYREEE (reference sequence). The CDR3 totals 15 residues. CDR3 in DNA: TGTGCCAGCAGTGGGACAGGGGGCAGGGAAGAGACCCAGTACTTC. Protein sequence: CASSGTGGREETQYF. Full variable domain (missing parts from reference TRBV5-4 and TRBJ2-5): ETGVTQSPTHLIKTRGQQVTLRCSSQSGHNTVSWYQQALGQGPQFIFQYYREEENGRGNFPPRFSGLQFPNYSSELNVNALELDDSALYLCASSGTGGREETQYFGPGTRLLVL.

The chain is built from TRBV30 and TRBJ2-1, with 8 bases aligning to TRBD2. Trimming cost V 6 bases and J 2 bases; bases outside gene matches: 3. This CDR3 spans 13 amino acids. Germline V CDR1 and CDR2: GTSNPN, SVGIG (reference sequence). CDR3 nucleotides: TGTGCCTGTAAGCGGGGGACCTACAATGAGCAGTTCTTC. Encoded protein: CACKRGTYNEQFF. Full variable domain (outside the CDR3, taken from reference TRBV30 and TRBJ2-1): SQTIHQWPATLVQPVGSPLSLECTVEGTSNPNLYWYRQAAGRGLQLLFYSVGIGQISSEVPQNLSASRPQDRQFILSSKKLLLSDSGFYLCACKRGTYNEQFFGPGTRLTVL.

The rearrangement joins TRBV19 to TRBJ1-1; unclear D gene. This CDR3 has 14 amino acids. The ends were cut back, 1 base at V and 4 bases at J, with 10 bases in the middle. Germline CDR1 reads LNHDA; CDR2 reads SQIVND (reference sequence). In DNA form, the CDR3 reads TGTGCCAGTAGTATAGCGGCCCGGGGCACTGAAGCTTTCTTT. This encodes CASSIAARGTEAFF.

In DNA, the CDR3 is TGTGCCTGGGGGGAGCTAGGGGCCGCAGCAACTAATGAAAAACTGTTTTTT. Amino acid sequence: CAWGELGAAATNEKLFF. The chain recombines TRBV30 with TRBJ1-4; weak D call: TRBD1 (5 bases). The length of the CDR3 is 17 residues. The germline V gene has CDR1 GTSNPN and CDR2 SVGIG (reference sequence). V was clipped by 5 bases and J by 0 bases, with 19 bases between them. Combining the CDR3 with reference TRBV30 and TRBJ1-4 gives the whole variable domain SQTIHQWPATLVQPVGSPLSLECTVEGTSNPNLYWYRQAAGRGLQLLFYSVGIGQISSEVPQNLSASRPQDRQFILSSKKLLLSDSGFYLCAWGELGAAATNEKLFFGSGTQLSVL.

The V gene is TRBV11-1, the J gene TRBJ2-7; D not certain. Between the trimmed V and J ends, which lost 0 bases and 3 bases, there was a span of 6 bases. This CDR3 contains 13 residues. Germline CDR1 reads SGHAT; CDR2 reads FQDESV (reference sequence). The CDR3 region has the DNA TGTGCCAGCAGCTTAGCTGGCAGCTACGAGCAGTACTTC. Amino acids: CASSLAGSYEQYF.